Given below is one T cell receptor beta chain in context. The sample originates from a study of blood T cell repertoires in COVID-19. Study summary: COVID-19 samples, acute and convalescent, were from the United States, Italy and Spain.

Authors' analysis steps: Estimation of nucleated cell counts was performed using reference gene primer amplification. Measured with immunoSEQ multiplex PCR; TCRdb has only the in-frame clones, and not every one. That table gives V, J and clone size, and the DNA gave D and trimming. This table holds around 250,000 clones, 85% to 90% found once. Sequenced: peripheral blood. The receptor's source is a woman in her 40s who had recovered from COVID-19.

The CDR3 loop reads CATALAGASYNEQFF. The DNA for the CDR3 is TGTGCCACCGCCCTAGCGGGAGCATCCTACAATGAGCAGTTCTTC. The chain recombines TRBV6-6 with TRBJ2-1; 10 bases map to TRBD2. This CDR3 spans 15 amino acids. V lost 10 bases, J lost 1 base, and 7 bases stayed unmatched. The germline V gene has CDR1 MNHNY and CDR2 SVGAGI (reference sequence).